These 24 T cell receptor beta chains were all obtained from the same sample, sequenced in a study of sequential checkpoint blockade in melanoma. Repertoires were generated with immunoSEQ multiplex PCR, while TCRdb's copy carries only in-frame clones and drops some. The sample has under 50,000 clones, 88% seen once. As for treatment: randomized to nivolumab then ipilimumab (arm A) or the reverse (arm B). This specimen was CD8+ T cells sorted from blood (inferred from file names), taken from a patient given nivolumab and ipilimumab in sequence. These receptors were obtained from a human donor with melanoma.

V usage is TRBV5-4 and J usage is TRBJ2-7; 10 positions agree with TRBD2. This CDR3 comprises 15 residues. Germline lookup yields CDR1 SGHNT and CDR2 YYREEE (reference sequence). V gave up 5 bases and J gave up 4 bases; unmatched junction bases: 9. The CDR3 sequence is CASRGPGTSAYEQYF. The CDR3 bases are TGTGCCAGCAGAGGCCCGGGGACTAGCGCATACGAGCAGTACTTC.

The chain combines TRBV4-3 with TRBJ1-5; D not certain. Trimming took 0 bases from V and 7 from J, leaving 7 bases between them. This CDR3 has 13 residues. Germline V CDR1 and CDR2: LGHNA, YSLEER. The CDR3 loop reads CASSQDGDQPQHF. CDR3 nucleotide sequence: TGCGCCAGCAGCCAAGATGGAGACCAGCCCCAGCATTTT.

This rearrangement joins TRBV7-9 to TRBJ2-3, with TRBD2 matching 8 bases. CDR1 is SEHNR and CDR2 is FQNEAQ in the germline V gene (reference sequence). The CDR3 totals 15 residues. The V and J ends lost 5 bases and 0 bases, in that order; junction bases with no gene match: 4. In DNA form, the CDR3 reads TGTGCCAGCAGCCGCACTAGCGGAAGCACAGATACGCAGTATTTT. Its translation: CASSRTSGSTDTQYF. The full variable domain, in which reference TRBV7-9 and TRBJ2-3 provide the parts outside the CDR3, is DTGVSQNPRHKITKRGQNVTFRCDPISEHNRLYWYRQTLGQGPEFLTYFQNEAQLEKSRLLSDRFSAERPKGSFSTLEIQRTEQGDSAMYLCASSRTSGSTDTQYFGPGTRLTVL.

The chain links TRBV5-5 to TRBJ1-2; TRBD1 agrees at 7 bases. This CDR3 is built from 16 residues. Germline values: CDR1 SGHKS, CDR2 YYEKEE (reference sequence). V trimming: 4 bases; J trimming: 4 bases; junction bases outside the gene matches: 13. In DNA, the CDR3 is TGTGCCAGCAGCCCCACAGGGGAGGAAGGCCCCTATGGCTACACCTTC. Translating gives CASSPTGEEGPYGYTF.

The gene calls are TRBV27 and TRBJ1-5; maybe TRBD1 (6 bases). CDR1 is MNHEY and CDR2 is SMNVEV in the germline V gene (reference sequence). V lost 5 bases, J lost 0 bases, and 20 bases lay in between. The CDR3 runs to 18 residues. CDR3 sequence reads: CASSPVDSLVYSNQPQHF. In nucleotides, the CDR3 is TGTGCCAGCAGTCCCGTGGACAGCCTGGTCTATAGCAATCAGCCCCAGCATTTT.

This chain uses TRBV27 with TRBJ2-7; tentatively, D is TRBD2 (6 bases). The length of the CDR3 is 14 residues. Germline CDR1 and CDR2: MNHEY and SMNVEV (reference sequence). V lost 4 bases and J lost 7, with 17 bases in between. Written as DNA, the CDR3 is TGTGCCAGCAGTTGGGGCGGGAACTCGAGGGAGCAGTACTTC. It is translated as CASSWGGNSREQYF.

This clone was counted a few times. V gene TRBV19 combines with J gene TRBJ2-6; 8 positions agree with TRBD1. Germline V gene data show CDR1 as LNHDA and CDR2 as SQIVND (reference sequence). The CDR3 is 19 residues long. V was clipped by 0 bases and J by 2 bases; unmatched bases: 9. In DNA, the CDR3 is TGTGCCAGTAGTATAGACGAGAGACAGGGGCGGACTGGGGCCAACGTCCTGACTTTC. It encodes CASSIDERQGRTGANVLTF.

The rearrangement links TRBV27 to TRBJ1-5; D uncertain. CDR1 and CDR2 from the germline V gene are MNHEY and SMNVEV (reference sequence). V was trimmed by 3 bases and J by 2 bases, leaving 5 bases between them. The length of the CDR3 is 13 residues. CDR3 sequence: CASSFGGNQPQHF. The DNA for the CDR3 is TGTGCCAGCAGTTTCGGGGGCAATCAGCCCCAGCATTTT.

The genes are TRBV10-2 and TRBJ2-3; tentatively, D is TRBD2 (7 bases). The CDR3 sequence is 16 residues long. V lost 5 bases, J lost 1 base, and 16 bases lay in between. Germline-derived CDR1 and CDR2 are WSHSY and SAAADI. The DNA of the CDR3 is TGCGCCAGCAGTAGAGGGAGGGGGGGAGGCACAGATACGCAGTATTTT. Its protein is CASSRGRGGGTDTQYF.

This clone has only one observation. The CDR3 protein is CASSPIAGGQETQYF. In nucleotides, the CDR3 is TGTGCCAGCAGCCCCATAGCGGGAGGGCAAGAGACCCAGTACTTC. The V gene is TRBV5-4, the J gene TRBJ2-5; the match to TRBD2 covers 11 bases. The CDR3 runs 15 residues. V shed 4 bases, J shed 2 bases, and the junction held 4 bases outside the gene matches. From germline, CDR1 is SGHNT and CDR2 YYREEE (reference sequence).

The chain carries TRBV14 and TRBJ2-5; unclear D gene. Matching the DNA end better, TRBJ2-7 makes the J call doubtful. CDR1 and CDR2 (germline): SGHDN, FVKESK. This CDR3 has 12 amino acids. CDR3 DNA: TGTGCCAGCAGCCAGGTGCCTTACGAGCAGTACTTC. Its protein product is CASSQVPYEQYF.

The chain recombines TRBV7-2 with TRBJ2-7; tentative D call: TRBD1 (5 bases). CDR3 length: 15 amino acids. Trimming pared 5 bases from V and 3 bases from J, leaving 17 bases between. Germline assignment: CDR1 SGHTA and CDR2 FQGNSA. CDR3: CASSLRRQGLYEQYF. The CDR3 DNA is TGTGCCAGCAGCCTACGCCGTCAGGGTCTCTACGAGCAGTACTTC.

The rearrangement links TRBV29-1 to TRBJ2-1, with D possibly being TRBD2 (5 bases). The CDR3 has 15 amino acids. Between the trimmed V and J ends, which lost 4 bases and 0 bases, there was a span of 13 bases. Per germline, CDR1 SQVTM and CDR2 ANQGSEA. The CDR3 loop reads CSVVPGRSSYNEQFF. The CDR3 DNA is TGCAGCGTTGTCCCGGGGAGAAGCTCCTACAATGAGCAGTTCTTC.

The CDR3 spells CASSISYEQYF. The CDR3 DNA is TGTGCCAGCAGCATCTCCTACGAGCAGTACTTC. The chain employs TRBV2 and TRBJ2-7; D gene unclear. Germline V CDR1 and CDR2: SNHLY, FYNNEI. CDR3 length: 11 amino acids. Trimming pared 6 bases from V and 0 bases from J, leaving 3 bases between. Variable domain in full (rest from reference TRBV2 and TRBJ2-7): EPEVTQTPSHQVTQMGQEVILRCVPISNHLYFYWYRQILGQKVEFLVSFYNNEISEKSEIFDDQFSVERPDGSNFTLKIRSTKLEDSAMYFCASSISYEQYFGPGTRLTVT.

CDR3 amino acids: CASSPTMEQFF. The CDR3 nucleotides are TGTGCCAGCAGCCCTACGATGGAGCAGTTCTTC. The chain employs TRBV7-9 and TRBJ2-1; D gene ambiguous. Germline-derived CDR1 and CDR2 are SEHNR and FQNEAQ (reference sequence). The V and J ends lost 5 bases and 10 bases respectively, with 9 bases between them. This CDR3 is 11 amino acids long.

The chain links TRBV7-9 to TRBJ1-4; D unclear. CDR3 length equals 14 residues. V lost 1 base, J lost 7 bases, and 10 bases lay in between. Germline lookup yields CDR1 SEHNR and CDR2 FQNEAQ (reference sequence). CDR3 nucleotides: TGTGCCAGCAGCTTAGGCGAGGCCCGTGAAAAACTGTTTTTT. Its protein is CASSLGEAREKLFF. The full variable domain, in which reference TRBV7-9 and TRBJ1-4 provide the parts outside the CDR3, is DTGVSQNPRHKITKRGQNVTFRCDPISEHNRLYWYRQTLGQGPEFLTYFQNEAQLEKSRLLSDRFSAERPKGSFSTLEIQRTEQGDSAMYLCASSLGEAREKLFFGSGTQLSVL.

This clone was observed a few times. This chain joins TRBV7-9 and TRBJ2-2, with 9 bases matching TRBD2. The germline gives CDR1 SEHNR, CDR2 FQNEAQ (reference sequence). J gave up 1 base and V 1 base, and 7 bases lay outside the gene matches. This CDR3 spans 18 amino acids. The CDR3: CASSLGLADILNTGELFF. Written as DNA, the CDR3 is TGTGCCAGCAGCTTAGGACTAGCGGATATCTTGAACACCGGGGAGCTGTTTTTT.

The chain uses TRBV11-3 and TRBJ1-1; D unresolved. Trimming shortened V by 2 bases and J by 5 bases, and 9 bases separated the two germline ends. The CDR3 runs 13 residues. The germline CDR1 and CDR2 sequences are SGHNT and YENEEA. The CDR3 spells CASSLTVGTEAFF. Written as DNA, the CDR3 is TGTGCCAGCAGCTTAACAGTTGGGACTGAAGCTTTCTTT.

This sequence joins TRBV10-2 and TRBJ2-5, with TRBD2 matching over 8 bases. The CDR3 totals 15 residues. Losses at the gene ends were 6 bases for V and 4 bases for J; bases not matched to a gene: 10. Germline loops: CDR1 WSHSY, CDR2 SAAADI. CDR3 protein: CASSRGGLSRETQYF. The DNA for the CDR3 is TGCGCCAGCAGCCGGGGGGGCCTGAGCCGAGAGACCCAGTACTTC.

The chain carries TRBV5-4 and TRBJ2-5; 7 positions match TRBD2. Germline V lookup: CDR1 SGHNT, CDR2 YYREEE (reference sequence). The CDR3 has 16 amino acids. The trim removed 1 base at V and 1 base at J, leaving 7 bases unmatched. CDR3 DNA: TGTGCCAGCAGCTTGCGGCTAGCGGATATCCAAGAGACCCAGTACTTC. Translated: CASSLRLADIQETQYF.

The V gene is TRBV29-1, the J gene TRBJ2-1, with 8 bases matching TRBD1. The ends lost 8 bases at V and 3 bases at J; junction bases unmatched: 6. This CDR3 is 13 amino acids long. The V gene's germline CDR1 is SQVTM and CDR2 ANQGSEA. The CDR3 sequence is CSPMTGDYNEQFF. The CDR3 DNA follows: TGCAGCCCCATGACAGGGGACTACAATGAGCAGTTCTTC.

This clone was counted a single time. Here the CDR3 DNA reads TGTGCCAGCAGTGAATATAGGGGGGGGAACACTGAAGCTTTCTTT. It is translated as CASSEYRGGNTEAFF. The chain couples TRBV25-1 to TRBJ1-1, with D perhaps matching TRBD1 (6 bases). With 0 bases removed from V and 1 base from J, the gap between germline ends came to 9 bases. CDR3 length: 15 residues. Germline V gene lookup returns CDR1 MGHDK and CDR2 SYGVNS. Variable domain in full (rest from reference TRBV25-1 and TRBJ1-1): EADIYQTPRYLVIGTGKKITLECSQTMGHDKMYWYQQDPGMELHLIHYSYGVNSTEKGDLSSESTVSRIRTEHFPLTLESARPSHTSQYLCASSEYRGGNTEAFFGQGTRLTVV.

The chain joins TRBV6-5 to TRBJ2-7; 9 nucleotides agree with TRBD1. The CDR3 has 15 amino acids. Germline CDR1 and CDR2: MNHEY and SVGAGI. The V segment lost 6 bases and the J segment 3 bases; nucleotides outside the gene matches: 9. The CDR3 is CASSPTGGNNYEQYV. Written as DNA, the CDR3 is TGTGCCAGCAGCCCGACAGGGGGTAACAACTACGAGCAGTACGTC.

This chain uses TRBV14 with TRBJ2-3; D ambiguous. The CDR3 runs 13 residues. CDR1 and CDR2 (germline): SGHDN, FVKESK. The ends were cut back, 0 bases at V and 2 bases at J, with 3 bases in the middle. The CDR3 here is CASSQEYTDTQYF. The DNA for the CDR3 is TGTGCCAGCAGCCAAGAATACACAGATACGCAGTATTTT.